These 27 T cell receptor beta chains originate from one sample sequenced in a study of blood T cell repertoires in COVID-19. Sequencing was performed with immunoSEQ multiplex PCR; in TCRdb, only in-frame clones are kept and a portion is missing. The sample yields a few hundred thousand clones, about 85% seen once. Material for sequencing was peripheral blood. The source of these receptors is a man aged 40-55 years with acute or convalescent COVID-19.

V is TRBV9 and J is TRBJ2-1, with TRBD1 matching 9 bases. The V and J ends lost 4 bases and 7 bases, in that order; junction bases with no gene match: 9. The CDR3 is 15 amino acids. CDR1 and CDR2 (germline): SGDLS, YYNGEE. The CDR3 nucleotides are TGTGCCAGCAGCCCTATTACCGGGACAGGGAATGAGCAGTTCTTC. Protein sequence: CASSPITGTGNEQFF.

The chain joins TRBV5-1 to TRBJ1-6, with TRBD1 matching 9 bases. Unmatched junction bases numbered 9, after V lost 4 bases and J lost 7 bases. CDR1 and CDR2 (germline): SGHRS, YFSETQ. This CDR3 is 16 amino acids long. CDR3 residues: CASSVSGTGNNSPLHF. The CDR3 DNA follows: TGCGCCAGCAGCGTGTCCGGGACAGGGAACAATTCACCCCTCCACTTT. The full variable domain, completed using reference TRBV5-1 and TRBJ1-6, is KAGVTQTPRYLIKTRGQQVTLSCSPISGHRSVSWYQQTPGQGLQFLFEYFSETQRNKGNFPGRFSGRQFSNSRSEMNVSTLELGDSALYLCASSVSGTGNNSPLHFGNGTRLTVT.

The chain employs TRBV29-1 and TRBJ2-2; 8 nucleotides line up with TRBD2. The length of the CDR3 is 14 residues. Trimming took 4 bases from V and 1 from J; bases not matched to a gene: 2. Looked up from germline, CDR1 is SQVTM and CDR2 is ANQGSEA. The CDR3 DNA reads as TGCAGCGTTGTCCTAGCGGGGAACACCGGGGAGCTGTTTTTT. Residues: CSVVLAGNTGELFF.

CDR3 protein: CASSLFRGAKGNQPQHF. CDR3 in DNA: TGTGCCAGCAGTTTATTCCGGGGGGCGAAAGGCAATCAGCCCCAGCATTTT. V usage is TRBV28 and J usage is TRBJ1-5; perhaps TRBD1 as D (6 bases). This CDR3 is 17 amino acids long. V was pared by 1 base and J by 2 bases, with 15 bases between. Germline CDR1 and CDR2: MDHEN and SYDVKM.

The J gene is TRBJ1-3, the V gene TRBV9; TRBD1 matches at 8 bases. Germline V gives CDR1 SGDLS, CDR2 YYNGEE. With V trimmed by 3 bases and J by 4 bases, 6 bases remained unmatched. The CDR3 spans 15 residues. The DNA for the CDR3 is TGTGCCAGCAGCGAGACGGACAGGGCAGGAAACACCATATATTTT. Translating it yields CASSETDRAGNTIYF. Full variable domain (remainder filled in from reference TRBV9 and TRBJ1-3): DSGVTQTPKHLITATGQRVTLRCSPRSGDLSVYWYQQSLDQGLQFLIQYYNGEERAKGNILERFSAQQFPDLHSELNLSSLELGDSALYFCASSETDRAGNTIYFGEGSWLTVV.

V and J are TRBV7-6 and TRBJ2-1; unclear D gene. This CDR3 is 14 amino acids long. V gave up 1 base and J gave up 8 bases, with 12 bases separating them. Germline assignment: CDR1 SGHVS and CDR2 FNYEAQ. The CDR3 protein is CASSLEDKFDEQFF. The CDR3 coding sequence is TGTGCCAGCAGCTTAGAAGACAAGTTCGATGAGCAGTTCTTC.

The gene calls are TRBV27 and TRBJ1-1; D is perhaps TRBD1 (5 bases). V dropped 4 bases and J dropped 4 bases, with 13 bases sitting between them. CDR3 length equals 14 residues. Germline lookup yields CDR1 MNHEY and CDR2 SMNVEV (reference sequence). The CDR3 spells CASSWTGGGTEAFF. CDR3 nucleotide sequence: TGTGCCAGCAGTTGGACGGGCGGGGGCACTGAAGCTTTCTTT.

This chain joins TRBV10-2 and TRBJ1-5, with D possibly matching TRBD1 (5 bases). Germline values: CDR1 WSHSY, CDR2 SAAADI. V shed 3 bases and J shed 7 bases, with 10 bases lying between them. This CDR3 comprises 13 residues. The DNA for the CDR3 is TGCGCCAGCAGTGACAAGGGGAACCAGCCCCAGCATTTT. This gives the protein CASSDKGNQPQHF.

This chain uses TRBV5-1 with TRBJ2-1, with D possibly matching TRBD2 (6 bases). V gave up 4 bases and J gave up 10 bases, with 12 bases separating them. The germline V gene has CDR1 SGHRS and CDR2 YFSETQ. The CDR3 totals 12 residues. The CDR3 DNA sequence: TGCGCCAGCAGCCCGGGGGTGGGCGAGCAGTTCTTC. Its protein is CASSPGVGEQFF.

This clone came up a few times. The V call is TRBV19, the J call TRBJ1-1; 8 bases match TRBD1. There are 17 residues in the CDR3. Germline CDR1 reads LNHDA; CDR2 reads SQIVND (reference sequence). The J segment lost 0 bases and the V segment lost 2 bases, leaving 8 bases of the junction unmatched. The DNA for the CDR3 is TGTGCCAGTAGTATAAGTCTGGGACAGGTGGTGAACACTGAAGCTTTCTTT. This codes for CASSISLGQVVNTEAFF.

This chain connects TRBV5-4 to TRBJ1-2, with D tentatively TRBD1 (5 bases). Looked up from germline, CDR1 is SGHNT and CDR2 is YYREEE (reference sequence). The CDR3 is 14 amino acids. Trimming left V 4 bases short and J 1 base short, with 11 bases between. In DNA form, the CDR3 reads TGTGCCAGCAGCCCCGAGACAGTTAACTATGGCTACACCTTC. This translates into CASSPETVNYGYTF.

This chain links TRBV28 with TRBJ2-7; the match to TRBD1 covers 10 bases. V was pared by 6 bases and J by 4 bases, with 9 bases of the junction left unmatched. Germline lookup yields CDR1 MDHEN and CDR2 SYDVKM. The CDR3 covers 15 residues. The CDR3 DNA sequence: TGTGCCAGCAGCTGGGATAGACAGGGGGCGTACGAGCAGTACTTC. The encoded protein is CASSWDRQGAYEQYF.

J is TRBJ2-7 and V is TRBV3-1 (or the pseudogene TRBV3-2); D not resolved. From germline, CDR1 is LGHDT and CDR2 YNNKEL (reference sequence). The CDR3 length is 13 residues. V lost 0 bases and J 7 bases, leaving 10 bases between the germline ends. This CDR3 is CASSQDRLREQYF. The CDR3 nucleotides read TGTGCCAGCAGCCAAGATAGGTTGCGGGAGCAGTACTTC.

This chain connects TRBV7-8 to TRBJ2-5; TRBD1 aligns across 7 bases. The CDR3 length is 16 residues. Germline V gene lookup returns CDR1 SGHVS and CDR2 FQNEAQ. The V and J ends lost 2 bases and 5 bases, in that order; junction bases with no gene match: 11. The CDR3 DNA reads TGTGCCAGCAGCTTATCCGGGACAGCCCGTGCGGAGACCCAGTACTTC. The encoded protein is CASSLSGTARAETQYF.

For the CDR3, the DNA is TGCAGCGTTGGACAGTCCATTAACTATGGCTACACCTTC. Its translation is CSVGQSINYGYTF. The chain employs TRBV29-1 and TRBJ1-2, with D maybe TRBD1 (5 bases). Trimming removed 4 bases at V and 1 base at J, with 10 bases between. The CDR3 sequence is 13 residues long. Per the germline V gene, CDR1 is SQVTM and CDR2 is ANQGSEA.

This clone was detected a few times. The rearrangement joins TRBV30 to TRBJ1-5, with TRBD1 as a possible D gene (6 bases). The germline gives CDR1 GTSNPN, CDR2 SVGIG (reference sequence). This CDR3 comprises 11 residues. The V end was cut by 2 bases, the J end by 11 bases, with 10 bases between. This chain's CDR3 is CAWSQPGAQHF. DNA of the CDR3: TGTGCCTGGAGTCAACCAGGGGCCCAGCATTTT. The complete variable domain, with remaining parts taken from reference TRBV30 and TRBJ1-5, reads SQTIHQWPATLVQPVGSPLSLECTVEGTSNPNLYWYRQAAGRGLQLLFYSVGIGQISSEVPQNLSASRPQDRQFILSSKKLLLSDSGFYLCAWSQPGAQHFGDGTRLSIL.

The rearrangement joins TRBV5-6 to TRBJ2-3, with 11 nucleotides matching TRBD2. CDR3 length equals 15 residues. Germline-derived CDR1 and CDR2 are SGHDT and YYEEEE. The trim removed 2 bases at V and 3 bases at J, leaving 2 bases unmatched. CDR3 protein: CASSFSGGATDTQYF. In DNA, the CDR3 is TGTGCCAGCAGCTTTAGCGGGGGGGCTACAGATACGCAGTATTTT. Full variable domain (rest looked up from reference TRBV5-6 and TRBJ2-3): DAGVTQSPTHLIKTRGQQVTLRCSPKSGHDTVSWYQQALGQGPQFIFQYYEEEERQRGNFPDRFSGHQFPNYSSELNVNALLLGDSALYLCASSFSGGATDTQYFGPGTRLTVL.

This clone has only one observation. The chain recombines TRBV6-1 with TRBJ1-5; 8 bases align to TRBD1. Germline V CDR1 and CDR2: MNHNS, SASEGT. J gave up 4 bases and V 0 bases, and 8 bases lay outside the gene matches. This CDR3 spans 17 amino acids. CDR3 loop: CASSEAGRGRRNQPQHF. The CDR3 DNA is TGTGCCAGCAGTGAAGCAGGCAGGGGGCGAAGGAATCAGCCCCAGCATTTT.

The gene calls are TRBV28 and TRBJ1-1; 9 bases are a match to TRBD1. J lost 2 bases, V lost 4 bases, and 5 bases had no gene match. The CDR3 totals 15 residues. CDR1 and CDR2 from the germline V gene are MDHEN and SYDVKM. The CDR3 loop reads CASSSWDRVNTEAFF. The CDR3 DNA reads as TGTGCCAGCAGTTCCTGGGACAGGGTCAACACTGAAGCTTTCTTT.

This sequence joins TRBV7-8 and TRBJ1-4, with TRBD1 as a possible D gene (5 bases). CDR1 SGHVS and CDR2 FQNEAQ come from the germline V gene. This CDR3 is built from 16 residues. Trimming stripped 4 bases from V and 7 bases from J, with 19 bases between. CDR3 nucleotide sequence: TGTGCCAGCAGCTACCATCGGGGGGAGGTGGCTGAAAAACTGTTTTTT. Translation gives CASSYHRGEVAEKLFF.

The V call is TRBV5-5, the J call TRBJ2-7; 8 nucleotides line up with TRBD1. CDR3 length equals 14 residues. After removal of 3 bases from V and 3 bases from J, the junction contained 5 bases not matched to a gene. Germline V gene sequence: CDR1 SGHKS, CDR2 YYEKEE (reference sequence). CDR3 DNA sequence: TGTGCCAGCAGCTCTTGGACAGGGAACTACGAGCAGTACTTC. Protein: CASSSWTGNYEQYF.

This chain links TRBV19 with TRBJ2-6; weak D call: TRBD1 (5 bases). Trimming shortened V by 2 bases and J by 1 base, and 15 bases separated the two germline ends. CDR3 length: 18 amino acids. Germline V gene data show CDR1 as LNHDA and CDR2 as SQIVND (reference sequence). CDR3 amino acids: CASSISPGMGSGANVLTF. CDR3 nucleotides: TGTGCCAGTAGTATAAGTCCAGGGATGGGATCTGGGGCCAACGTCCTGACTTTC.

The V and J genes are TRBV5-4 and TRBJ1-1, with D possibly matching TRBD1 (5 bases). The CDR3 sequence is 17 residues long. Germline V gene lookup returns CDR1 SGHNT and CDR2 YYREEE (reference sequence). V was shortened by 0 bases and J by 8 bases, with 23 bases between the two germline ends. The CDR3 here is CASSLGIWAGLTTEAFF. The CDR3 DNA reads TGTGCCAGCAGCTTGGGCATCTGGGCAGGGCTCACCACCGAAGCTTTCTTT.

V and J are TRBV5-8 and TRBJ1-4; D is ambiguous. From germline, CDR1 is SGHTS and CDR2 YDEGEE. The germline V and J ends were trimmed by 5 bases and 0 bases, with 8 bases remaining between them. This CDR3 spans 14 amino acids. The CDR3 nucleotides read TGTGCCAGCAGGCGACAAACAACTAATGAAAAACTGTTTTTT. It codes for CASRRQTTNEKLFF.

The chain has TRBV5-1 and TRBJ2-7, with a possible D match to TRBD1 (6 bases). The CDR3 has 14 residues. The V end was cut by 0 bases, the J end by 4 bases, with 11 bases between. CDR1 is SGHRS and CDR2 is YFSETQ in the germline V gene. The CDR3 DNA reads as TGCGCCAGCAGCTTGGGGGGGCCCGCTTACGAGCAGTACTTC. This encodes CASSLGGPAYEQYF.

The chain carries TRBV7-2 and TRBJ2-7; 13 nucleotides agree with TRBD2. Germline trimming cut 1 base from V and 2 bases from J; bases unmatched to any gene: 2. There are 16 residues in the CDR3. Per germline, CDR1 SGHTA and CDR2 FQGNSA. DNA for the CDR3: TGTGCCAGCAGCTTAGAGGGGACTAGCGGGGCCTACGAGCAGTACTTC. Its protein product is CASSLEGTSGAYEQYF.

The chain has TRBV18 and TRBJ2-1, with 8 bases aligning to TRBD1. There are 13 residues in the CDR3. With 6 bases clipped from V and 9 bases from J, the junction kept 7 bases outside the gene matches. Germline CDR1 and CDR2: KGHSH and LQKENI. CDR3 sequence: CASSDRAGVEQFF. CDR3 DNA sequence: TGTGCCAGCTCGGACAGGGCGGGTGTTGAGCAGTTCTTC.